This T cell receptor (beta chain) was obtained from a study of blood T cell repertoires in COVID-19. Study as a whole: Acute and convalescent COVID-19 specimens originated in the United States, Italy and Spain. PBMCs, B-cell-depleted T cells, or T cells were the source of the cDNA or gDNA that made up the material.

Per the original data handling: Scientists estimated how many nucleated cells there were by amplifying reference gene primers. Profiling relied on immunoSEQ multiplex PCR, and the TCRdb table lists in-frame clones only, not all of them. V, J and clone size derive from that table, while D and trimming were established from the DNA sequence. Seen here are roughly 280,000 clones, around nine tenths observed once, and the top ten hold roughly 8.5%. The V and J ends lost 6 bases and 6 bases respectively, with 12 bases between them. The CDR3 covers 12 residues. In germline, CDR1 is SGHKS, CDR2 YYEKEE (reference sequence).

The origin of this receptor is a man in his forties or fifties with active or convalescent COVID-19. This chain uses TRBV5-5 with TRBJ1-1; D is unresolved. Specimen: peripheral blood. CDR3 region: CASTQEGAEAFF. In nucleotides, the CDR3 is TGTGCCAGCACCCAAGAGGGCGCTGAAGCTTTCTTT.